Each of the 23 T cell receptor beta chains below was sequenced from the same sample in a study of patients and donors after allogeneic stem cell transplantation. TCRdb independently ran MiXCR on the RT-PCR reads; one entry per CDR3 protein. The sample lists about 160,000 distinct CDR3 sequences; about 24% were seen once. The sequenced material came from blood, either unsorted or a sorted T cell fraction (not recorded which). The receptors derive from a human donor who was either an allogeneic HSCT recipient or a stem cell or donor lymphocyte infusion donor (not recorded which). It is not recorded whose cells these are; they may come from a transplant donor.

The rearrangement uses TRBV5-1 and TRBJ1-2; D remains ambiguous. Germline lookup yields CDR1 SGHRS and CDR2 YFSETQ. V was trimmed by 4 bases and J by 4 bases, leaving 5 bases between them. The CDR3 has 11 residues. CDR3 protein: CASSAGYGYTF. The CDR3 region has the DNA TGCGCCAGCAGCGCGGGCTATGGCTACACCTTC. The full variable domain, completed using reference TRBV5-1 and TRBJ1-2, is KAGVTQTPRYLIKTRGQQVTLSCSPISGHRSVSWYQQTPGQGLQFLFEYFSETQRNKGNFPGRFSGRQFSNSRSEMNVSTLELGDSALYLCASSAGYGYTFGSGTRLTVV.

The chain links TRBV18 to TRBJ1-1, with D unresolved. Germline V gives CDR1 KGHSH, CDR2 LQKENI. The length of the CDR3 is 15 residues. V was clipped by 0 bases and J by 0 bases, with 8 bases between them. As DNA, the CDR3 is TGTGCCAGCTCACCACCGGCCGGGATGAACACTGAAGCTTTCTTT. Translated: CASSPPAGMNTEAFF.

This chain links TRBV12-3 or TRBV12-4 with TRBJ1-1; 7 nucleotides match TRBD1. CDR3 length: 16 amino acids. The V and J ends lost 5 bases and 2 bases, in that order; junction bases with no gene match: 11. CDR3 protein: CASSRIHRQGNTEAFF. The CDR3 DNA sequence: TGTGCCAGCAGTAGAATCCACAGACAGGGAAACACTGAAGCTTTCTTT.

This clonotype came up a few times. The chain employs TRBV6-1 and TRBJ2-3; 7 bases are a match to TRBD2. V lost 6 bases to trimming and J lost 4 bases; unmatched junction nucleotides: 10. CDR1 is MNHNS, CDR2 SASEGT, per germline. The CDR3 is 15 amino acids. The CDR3 DNA follows: TGTGCCAGCAGCAACAACGCGGGGGTCGCAGATACGCAGTATTTT. Translation gives CASSNNAGVADTQYF.

This clonotype has a handful of counts. Here the CDR3 reads CASSLRGLAGQETQYF. CDR3 coding DNA: TGTGCCAGCAGTTTAAGGGGACTAGCGGGACAAGAGACCCAGTACTTC. The chain combines TRBV28 with TRBJ2-5; 13 bases match TRBD2. The CDR3 consists of 16 residues. Germline V gene sequence: CDR1 MDHEN, CDR2 SYDVKM. The junction had 2 bases not matched to a gene; V was cut back by 2 bases and J by 2 bases.

This clonotype was observed a handful of times. The V and J genes are TRBV5-5 and TRBJ2-1, with D tentatively TRBD2 (5 bases). This CDR3 comprises 14 residues. V lost 2 bases and J 4 bases, leaving 10 bases between the germline ends. Germline values: CDR1 SGHKS, CDR2 YYEKEE (reference sequence). CDR3 DNA sequence: TGTGCCAGCAGCTTTCCTAGCCCTTACAATGAGCAGTTCTTC. Its protein product is CASSFPSPYNEQFF.

This rearrangement joins TRBV5-1 to TRBJ1-2; 9 positions match TRBD1. V trimming: 3 bases; J trimming: 7 bases; junction bases outside the gene matches: 7. Germline CDR1 SGHRS, CDR2 YFSETQ. The CDR3 is 14 amino acids. The CDR3 region has the DNA TGCGCCAGCAGCTCGGGGGGACAGGGCGGTGGCTACACCTTC. This encodes CASSSGGQGGGYTF.

The V call is TRBV5-1, the J call TRBJ2-1; TRBD2 agrees at 7 bases. The V and J ends lost 0 bases and 9 bases, in that order; junction bases with no gene match: 9. Germline V gene sequence: CDR1 SGHRS, CDR2 YFSETQ. The CDR3 totals 15 residues. The CDR3 region has the DNA TGCGCCAGCAGCTTGGCCGTTGCGGGAGACGGTGAGCAGTTCTTC. Protein product: CASSLAVAGDGEQFF.

The rearrangement joins TRBV20-1 to TRBJ2-1; D perhaps matches TRBD2 (7 bases). CDR3 size: 13 residues. Germline V gives CDR1 DFQATT, CDR2 SNEGSKA (reference sequence). The ends were cut back, 6 bases at V and 7 bases at J, with 16 bases in the middle. DNA of the CDR3: TGCAGTGCCGATGGGGGGGGCCGGAATGAGCAGTTCTTC. It yields the protein CSADGGGRNEQFF.

Only one count was recorded for this clonotype. The chain links TRBV7-9 to TRBJ2-7, with D hard to call. The CDR3 contains 13 residues. V gave up 1 base and J gave up 6 bases, with 10 bases separating them. CDR1 SEHNR and CDR2 FQNEAQ come from the germline V gene (reference sequence). The CDR3 DNA reads as TGTGCCAGCAGCTTAGGAGTTTCAGGCGAGCAGTACTTC. This translates into CASSLGVSGEQYF. The full variable domain, rest sourced from reference TRBV7-9 and TRBJ2-7, is DTGVSQNPRHKITKRGQNVTFRCDPISEHNRLYWYRQTLGQGPEFLTYFQNEAQLEKSRLLSDRFSAERPKGSFSTLEIQRTEQGDSAMYLCASSLGVSGEQYFGPGTRLTVT.

This clonotype was found a few times. The V gene is TRBV3-1, the J gene TRBJ2-3; 9 bases match TRBD2. The V and J ends lost 3 bases and 2 bases, in that order; junction bases with no gene match: 6. The CDR3 spans 16 residues. Germline lookup yields CDR1 LGHDT and CDR2 YNNKEL (reference sequence). This CDR3 reads CASSQGIAGVTDTQYF. CDR3 in DNA: TGTGCCAGCAGCCAGGGAATAGCGGGAGTCACAGATACGCAGTATTTT.

The chain carries TRBV5-1 and TRBJ1-1, with TRBD1 identical over 7 bases. This CDR3 has 18 amino acids. CDR1 is SGHRS, CDR2 YFSETQ, per germline. The V gene end was trimmed by 0 bases and the J gene end by 3 bases; junction bases not matched to a gene: 14. In DNA form, the CDR3 reads TGCGCCAGCAGCTTGGTGGCAGGGGGGAGTCTTGGTCACACTGAAGCTTTCTTT. Translated: CASSLVAGGSLGHTEAFF.

The chain carries TRBV5-1 and TRBJ2-2; no clear D gene. Trimming left V 3 bases short and J 0 bases short, with 9 bases between. Germline values: CDR1 SGHRS, CDR2 YFSETQ. The CDR3 extends over 15 amino acids. The CDR3 spells CASSYDGANTGELFF. CDR3 nucleotides: TGCGCCAGCAGCTATGACGGCGCGAACACCGGGGAGCTGTTTTTT.

The chain's CDR3 is CASSPSYGQGDRTDTQYF. For the CDR3, the DNA is TGTGCCAGCAGCCCCTCTTATGGACAGGGGGATCGCACAGATACGCAGTATTTT. The chain joins TRBV7-9 to TRBJ2-3; 10 bases agree with TRBD1. The germline V gene encodes CDR1 SEHNR and CDR2 FQNEAQ (reference sequence). The CDR3 runs 18 residues. Trimming cost V 5 bases and J 1 base; bases outside gene matches: 12. Drawing the rest from reference TRBV7-9 and TRBJ2-3, the complete variable domain is DTGVSQNPRHKITKRGQNVTFRCDPISEHNRLYWYRQTLGQGPEFLTYFQNEAQLEKSRLLSDRFSAERPKGSFSTLEIQRTEQGDSAMYLCASSPSYGQGDRTDTQYFGPGTRLTVL.

This clonotype has at least ten counts. The chain links TRBV5-1 to TRBJ1-6, with D perhaps TRBD1 (6 bases). V shed 6 bases and J shed 4 bases, with 11 bases lying between them. The CDR3 extends over 14 amino acids. Germline V CDR1 and CDR2: SGHRS, YFSETQ. The DNA of the CDR3 is TGCGCCAGCACCCGACAGGAGTATAATTCACCCCTCCACTTT. This sequence encodes CASTRQEYNSPLHF.

This clonotype was counted between two and nine times. The rearrangement joins TRBV4-1 to TRBJ1-2, with 9 bases matching TRBD1. V lost 1 base, J lost 3 bases, and 3 bases stayed unmatched. Germline V gives CDR1 MGHRA, CDR2 YSYEKL. This CDR3 is built from 15 residues. The CDR3, as DNA: TGCGCCAGCAGCCAAGCTACAGGGGGCGACTATGGCTACACCTTC. Encoded protein: CASSQATGGDYGYTF.

The chain couples TRBV12-3 or TRBV12-4 to TRBJ1-1; possible D gene TRBD1, 5 bases. The CDR3 is 15 residues long. Trimming cost V 5 bases and J 1 base, with 14 bases left between them. The CDR3 sequence is CASSHRDEKNTEAFF. DNA of the CDR3: TGTGCCAGCAGTCACCGGGACGAGAAGAACACTGAAGCTTTCTTT.

The table lists this clonotype with many counts. V gene TRBV10-3 combines with J gene TRBJ1-5, with D possibly being TRBD1 (6 bases). This CDR3 contains 13 residues. Germline assignment: CDR1 ENHRY and CDR2 SYGVKD. V was trimmed by 4 bases and J by 6 bases, leaving 10 bases between them. The CDR3 is CAISAGGGQPQHF. DNA for the CDR3: TGTGCCATCAGTGCGGGGGGCGGTCAGCCCCAGCATTTT.

The rearrangement joins TRBV9 to TRBJ2-1; D possibly corresponds to TRBD2 (6 bases). Germline V gene sequence: CDR1 SGDLS, CDR2 YYNGEE. The CDR3 has 20 residues. Deletions cut 4 bases from V and 0 bases from J, with 26 bases between. CDR3 sequence reads: CASSPRLGLAGSISYNEQFF. DNA for the CDR3: TGTGCCAGCAGCCCCCGACTAGGACTGGCGGGCTCGATCTCCTACAATGAGCAGTTCTTC.

This clonotype was seen a handful of times. The chain combines TRBV20-1 with TRBJ1-1; 7 bases line up with TRBD1. The junction had 5 bases not matched to a gene; V was cut back by 3 bases and J by 1 base. The CDR3 spans 14 residues. Germline assignment: CDR1 DFQATT and CDR2 SNEGSKA (reference sequence). The CDR3 region is CSARKGAGNTEAFF. CDR3 in DNA: TGCAGTGCTAGGAAGGGGGCCGGGAACACTGAAGCTTTCTTT.

The genes are TRBV12-3 or TRBV12-4 and TRBJ2-4; TRBD2 is a possible D gene (6 bases). With 6 bases removed from V and 0 bases from J, the gap between germline ends came to 21 bases. This CDR3 region has 18 residues. This CDR3 reads CASSSRTRGNLAKNIQYF. The CDR3 DNA is TGTGCCAGCAGCTCAAGAACGCGGGGAAACCTAGCCAAAAACATTCAGTACTTC.

This chain joins TRBV12-3 or TRBV12-4 and TRBJ1-1, with 8 nucleotides matching TRBD1. The CDR3 runs 16 residues. The trim removed 7 bases at V and 3 bases at J, leaving 13 bases unmatched. The CDR3 region is CASTLGQAKGDTEAFF. The CDR3 coding sequence is TGTGCCAGCACCTTGGGACAGGCAAAAGGAGACACTGAAGCTTTCTTT.

The chain employs TRBV10-3 and TRBJ2-2, with no clear D. Germline V gene data show CDR1 as ENHRY and CDR2 as SYGVKD. The germline V and J ends were trimmed by 2 bases and 1 base, with 11 bases remaining between them. This CDR3 contains 16 residues. The CDR3 spells CAISEIDPGNTGELFF. In nucleotides, the CDR3 is TGTGCCATCAGTGAGATAGATCCGGGGAACACCGGGGAGCTGTTTTTT.